What follows are 24 T cell receptor beta chains derived from one specimen sequenced in a study of cytomegalovirus exposure and HLA in healthy donors. This table comes from immunoSEQ multiplex PCR, and its TCRdb copy is limited to in-frame clones, with some not included. The sample has around 220,000 clones, approximately 86% seen once. The sample was PBMCs. These receptor sequences come from a young woman in good health and CMV-seronegative.

This clone was picked up one time. The rearrangement joins TRBV5-4 to TRBJ1-5; weak D call: TRBD1 (6 bases). The CDR3 runs 15 residues. Trimming removed 4 bases at V and 3 bases at J, with 14 bases between. The V gene's germline CDR1 is SGHNT and CDR2 YYREEE (reference sequence). In DNA, the CDR3 is TGTGCCAGCAGCCCGGACAGAGGTTTCAATCAGCCCCAGCATTTT. Translating gives CASSPDRGFNQPQHF.

The count of this clone is one. The chain uses TRBV5-1 and TRBJ2-1; tentatively, D is TRBD2 (6 bases). Germline V gene sequence: CDR1 SGHRS, CDR2 YFSETQ. CDR3 length equals 12 residues. With 0 bases removed from V and 10 bases from J, the gap between germline ends came to 8 bases. CDR3 sequence: CASSLGGEEQFF. As DNA, the CDR3 is TGCGCCAGCAGCTTGGGGGGGGAGGAGCAGTTCTTC.

The CDR3 loop reads CASSVGGSGHSGNTIYF. CDR3 bases: TGTGCCAGCAGCGTAGGGGGCTCAGGGCACTCTGGAAACACCATATATTTT. The chain is built from TRBV9 and TRBJ1-3, with D perhaps matching TRBD1 (5 bases). Deletions cut 0 bases from V and 0 bases from J, with 13 bases between. This CDR3 region has 17 residues. CDR1 is SGDLS and CDR2 is YYNGEE in the germline V gene.

About this clone itself: This CDR3 is also generated by other DNA sequences in the sample. The gene calls are TRBV28 and TRBJ2-7, with TRBD1 matching 9 bases. Germline V gene data show CDR1 as MDHEN and CDR2 as SYDVKM. V trimming: 5 bases; J trimming: 2 bases; junction bases outside the gene matches: 4. This CDR3 is built from 14 residues. CDR3: CASSPGQGPYEQYF. Written as DNA, the CDR3 is TGTGCCAGCAGTCCGGGACAGGGACCCTACGAGCAGTACTTC.

This chain joins TRBV19 and TRBJ2-2, with D maybe TRBD1 (7 bases). The germline V and J ends were trimmed by 10 bases and 7 bases, with 19 bases remaining between them. This CDR3 region has 14 residues. CDR1 and CDR2 (germline): LNHDA, SQIVND (reference sequence). The CDR3 protein is CATTQGGVVGELFF. The CDR3 coding sequence is TGTGCCACTACCCAGGGGGGAGTAGTCGGGGAGCTGTTTTTT.

This chain uses TRBV5-1 with TRBJ2-7; 8 bases agree with TRBD2. V trimming: 1 base; J trimming: 4 bases; junction bases outside the gene matches: 13. CDR1 and CDR2 (germline): SGHRS, YFSETQ. The CDR3 consists of 17 residues. CDR3 sequence reads: CASSLRSGSPLQYEQYF. The CDR3 DNA reads TGCGCCAGCAGCTTGCGGAGCGGGAGTCCCCTCCAGTACGAGCAGTACTTC.

The CDR3 here is CASSRTVTTGVTEAFF. CDR3 DNA sequence: TGTGCCAGCAGCCGTACGGTTACGACAGGCGTCACTGAAGCTTTCTTT. The V and J genes are TRBV7-9 and TRBJ1-1; possibly TRBD1 for D (6 bases). Germline values: CDR1 SEHNR, CDR2 FQNEAQ (reference sequence). The V end lost 5 bases, the J end lost 4 bases, and 20 bases lay between the germline ends. The CDR3 is 16 residues long.

The V call is TRBV29-1, the J call TRBJ2-4, with 9 bases aligning to TRBD2. J lost 2 bases, V lost 0 bases, and 11 bases had no gene match. This CDR3 has 18 residues. The germline V gene has CDR1 SQVTM and CDR2 ANQGSEA. The CDR3 sequence is CSVEEDAREGVSKNIQYF. The CDR3 DNA follows: TGCAGCGTTGAAGAAGATGCGCGGGAGGGTGTCTCCAAAAACATTCAGTACTTC.

The chain has TRBV9 and TRBJ2-7, with 7 nucleotides matching TRBD2. The trim removed 2 bases at V and 3 bases at J, leaving 5 bases unmatched. There are 14 residues in the CDR3. CDR1 is SGDLS and CDR2 is YYNGEE in the germline V gene. In nucleotides, the CDR3 is TGTGCCAGCAGCGTCCGGGACTACAGCTACGAGCAGTACTTC. It is translated as CASSVRDYSYEQYF.

The V call is TRBV6-6, the J call TRBJ1-5; 7 bases map to TRBD1. This CDR3 region has 15 residues. The trim removed 7 bases at V and 0 bases at J, leaving 6 bases unmatched. From germline, CDR1 is MNHNY and CDR2 SVGAGI (reference sequence). The CDR3 region has the DNA TGTGCCAGCACCCCGGGACAGTATAGCAATCAGCCCCAGCATTTT. It specifies CASTPGQYSNQPQHF.

The chain links TRBV27 to TRBJ2-3; 12 bases are a match to TRBD2. The length of the CDR3 is 14 residues. The ends lost 0 bases at V and 8 bases at J; junction bases unmatched: 0. Germline V gene data show CDR1 as MNHEY and CDR2 as SMNVEV (reference sequence). The CDR3 region has the DNA TGTGCCAGCAGTTTATCACTAGCGGGAGGTACGCAGTATTTT. Its protein is CASSLSLAGGTQYF.

CDR3 sequence reads: CASSSGTGDTEAFF. The CDR3 DNA is TGCGCCAGCAGCAGCGGAACAGGGGATACTGAAGCTTTCTTT. This chain uses TRBV5-1 with TRBJ1-1, with 7 bases lining up with TRBD1. This CDR3 spans 14 amino acids. Germline assignment: CDR1 SGHRS and CDR2 YFSETQ. The J segment lost 5 bases and the V segment lost 4 bases, leaving 8 bases of the junction unmatched. Full variable domain (remainder filled in from reference TRBV5-1 and TRBJ1-1): KAGVTQTPRYLIKTRGQQVTLSCSPISGHRSVSWYQQTPGQGLQFLFEYFSETQRNKGNFPGRFSGRQFSNSRSEMNVSTLELGDSALYLCASSSGTGDTEAFFGQGTRLTVV.

The V gene is TRBV4-1, the J gene TRBJ2-1, with D possibly matching TRBD1 (5 bases). The V end was cut by 0 bases, the J end by 5 bases, with 11 bases between. CDR1 and CDR2 (germline): MGHRA, YSYEKL. The CDR3 is 15 residues long. The CDR3 loop reads CASSQDAGSHNEQFF. As DNA, the CDR3 is TGCGCCAGCAGCCAAGATGCAGGGTCCCACAATGAGCAGTTCTTC.

This chain uses TRBV5-5 with TRBJ2-1, with a tentative D call TRBD2 (5 bases). The CDR3 runs 15 residues. Germline CDR1 is SGHKS and CDR2 is YYEKEE (reference sequence). V gave up 3 bases and J gave up 6 bases, with 16 bases separating them. The CDR3 here is CASSSTGSESNEQFF. For the CDR3, the DNA is TGTGCCAGCAGCTCAACGGGATCGGAATCCAATGAGCAGTTCTTC.

This clone was counted a few times. The chain uses TRBV4-1 and TRBJ1-5; D is uncertain. Trimming pared 2 bases from V and 9 bases from J, leaving 14 bases between. Germline V lookup: CDR1 MGHRA, CDR2 YSYEKL. This CDR3 is built from 14 residues. For the CDR3, the DNA is TGCGCCAGCAGCCAACCGACAAAACGAACGCCCCAGCATTTT. Protein product: CASSQPTKRTPQHF.

This rearrangement joins TRBV6-4 to TRBJ1-2; possibly TRBD1 for D (6 bases). V was cut by 3 bases and J by 5 bases, with 16 bases left in between. This CDR3 is 15 amino acids long. Germline values: CDR1 MRHNA, CDR2 SNTAGT. The CDR3 reads CASSEPGQGGYGYTF. In nucleotides, the CDR3 is TGTGCCAGCAGTGAGCCGGGACAAGGAGGTTATGGCTACACCTTC.

The V and J genes are TRBV28 and TRBJ1-4; D unclear. Germline-derived CDR1 and CDR2 are MDHEN and SYDVKM. V was cut by 5 bases and J by 3 bases, with 4 bases left in between. The CDR3 contains 12 residues. The CDR3 protein is CASSPANEKLFF. The CDR3 DNA reads TGTGCCAGCAGTCCGGCTAATGAAAAACTGTTTTTT. The full variable domain, completed using reference TRBV28 and TRBJ1-4, is DVKVTQSSRYLVKRTGEKVFLECVQDMDHENMFWYRQDPGLGLRLIYFSYDVKMKEKGDIPEGYSVSREKKERFSLILESASTNQTSMYLCASSPANEKLFFGSGTQLSVL.

The CDR3 DNA reads TGTGCCAGCAGCGCAACCGGGACTAGCAACTACGAGCAGTACTTC. It specifies CASSATGTSNYEQYF. The chain recombines TRBV11-2 with TRBJ2-7; 9 nucleotides align to TRBD2. V was pared by 5 bases and J by 3 bases, with 8 bases of the junction left unmatched. CDR3 length: 15 residues. Germline V gene sequence: CDR1 SGHAT, CDR2 FQNNGV.

V gene TRBV5-1 combines with J gene TRBJ1-4; D remains ambiguous. The V and J ends lost 2 bases and 5 bases respectively, with 7 bases between them. The CDR3 spans 13 residues. From germline, CDR1 is SGHRS and CDR2 YFSETQ. CDR3 protein: CASSLQKNEKLFF. The CDR3, as DNA: TGCGCCAGCAGCTTACAGAAGAATGAAAAACTGTTTTTT.

The chain is built from TRBV9 and TRBJ2-3, with D maybe TRBD1 (5 bases). CDR1 is SGDLS and CDR2 is YYNGEE in the germline V gene. CDR3 length equals 18 residues. V lost 2 bases and J 6 bases, leaving 25 bases between the germline ends. CDR3 in amino acids: CASSVIVSKSRVPDTQYF. DNA of the CDR3: TGTGCCAGCAGCGTGATTGTCTCGAAAAGCAGGGTCCCGGATACGCAGTATTTT.

The chain joins TRBV7-6 to TRBJ2-7, with 8 positions matching TRBD2. Germline V gives CDR1 SGHVS, CDR2 FNYEAQ. J was trimmed by 0 bases and V by 1 base; bases with no gene match: 2. The CDR3 consists of 15 residues. CDR3 nucleotide sequence: TGTGCCAGCAGCTTAGTTAGCGGGAACTCCTACGAGCAGTACTTC. It codes for CASSLVSGNSYEQYF.

V and J are TRBV6-6 and TRBJ1-1, with D unclear. Germline loops: CDR1 MNHNY, CDR2 SVGAGI (reference sequence). The V end was cut by 0 bases, the J end by 6 bases, with 8 bases between. The CDR3 is 13 residues long. CDR3 region: CASSYSWRAEAFF. In DNA form, the CDR3 reads TGTGCCAGCAGTTACTCATGGAGGGCTGAAGCTTTCTTT.

The V call is TRBV10-1, the J call TRBJ2-7; D perhaps matches TRBD1 (6 bases). With 3 bases removed from V and 0 bases from J, the gap between germline ends came to 12 bases. From germline, CDR1 is WNHNN and CDR2 SYGVQD (reference sequence). This CDR3 region has 15 residues. The CDR3 sequence is CASSERQDSSYEQYF. The CDR3 DNA follows: TGCGCCAGCAGTGAAAGACAGGATAGCTCCTACGAGCAGTACTTC.

The chain joins TRBV5-4 to TRBJ2-1, with TRBD1 identical over 11 bases. This CDR3 has 17 amino acids. The germline gives CDR1 SGHNT, CDR2 YYREEE (reference sequence). The V gene end was trimmed by 1 base and the J gene end by 8 bases; junction bases not matched to a gene: 11. Here the CDR3 reads CASSLPPGQGVPDEQFF. The CDR3 nucleotides read TGTGCCAGCAGCTTGCCTCCGGGACAGGGGGTACCTGATGAGCAGTTCTTC.